This TCR beta chain is drawn from a study of control samples from healthy donors and cancer patients. The CDR3 runs 12 residues. CDR1 and CDR2 (germline): KGHSH, LQKENI. V dropped 3 bases and J dropped 7 bases, with 9 bases sitting between them. Clones were read by immunoSEQ multiplex PCR, and TCRdb kept only the in-frame ones, dropping some. Here the sample spans under 150,000 clones, around 92% being singletons. This clonotype was obtained from a middle-aged man with head and neck cancer. This chain joins TRBV18 and TRBJ1-2; no definite D call. Input material: PBMCs. This CDR3 is CASSPLGPGYTF. The CDR3 DNA sequence: TGTGCCAGCTCACCCCTCGGGCCTGGCTACACCTTC.